This section outlines one T cell receptor beta chain sequence together with its context. CDR1 and CDR2 from the germline V gene are SGHRS and YFSETQ. Trimming left V 4 bases short and J 3 bases short, with 13 bases between. The CDR3 totals 14 residues. This sample was included in a study of OX40 agonist ivuxolimab in advanced cancers. Across the study: Of the patients, three showed partial responses, one with hepatocellular carcinoma and two with cutaneous melanoma.

Profiled with immunoSEQ multiplex PCR; TCRdb holds only in-frame clones, not every one. The sample carries 70,000 to 95,000 clones, about 88% recorded once. The sequences come from CD4+ or CD8+ T cells sorted from blood, collected in a trial of the OX40 agonist ivuxolimab. V gene TRBV5-1 combines with J gene TRBJ2-5; D perhaps matches TRBD2 (6 bases). The clonotype was recovered from an adult with an advanced solid tumor such as melanoma, head and neck, liver or kidney cancer. CDR3 bases: TGCGCCAGCAGCCGTGGGGGAGGAGAAGAGACCCAGTACTTC. Its protein product is CASSRGGGEETQYF. Supplemented by reference TRBV5-1 and TRBJ2-5, the full variable domain reads KAGVTQTPRYLIKTRGQQVTLSCSPISGHRSVSWYQQTPGQGLQFLFEYFSETQRNKGNFPGRFSGRQFSNSRSEMNVSTLELGDSALYLCASSRGGGEETQYFGPGTRLLVL.